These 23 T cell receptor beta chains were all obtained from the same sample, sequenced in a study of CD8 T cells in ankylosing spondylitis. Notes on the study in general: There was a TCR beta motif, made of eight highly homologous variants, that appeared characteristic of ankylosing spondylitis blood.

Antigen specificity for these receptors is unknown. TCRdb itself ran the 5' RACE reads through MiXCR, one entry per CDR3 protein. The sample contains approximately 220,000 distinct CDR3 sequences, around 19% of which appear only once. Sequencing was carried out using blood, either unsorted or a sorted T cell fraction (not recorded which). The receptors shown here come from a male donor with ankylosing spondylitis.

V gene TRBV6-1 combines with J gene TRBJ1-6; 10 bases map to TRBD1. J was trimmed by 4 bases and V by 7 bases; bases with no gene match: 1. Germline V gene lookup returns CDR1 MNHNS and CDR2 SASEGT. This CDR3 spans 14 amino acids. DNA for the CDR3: TGTGCCAGCATGGACAGGGGGTATAATTCACCCCTCCACTTT. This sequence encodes CASMDRGYNSPLHF.

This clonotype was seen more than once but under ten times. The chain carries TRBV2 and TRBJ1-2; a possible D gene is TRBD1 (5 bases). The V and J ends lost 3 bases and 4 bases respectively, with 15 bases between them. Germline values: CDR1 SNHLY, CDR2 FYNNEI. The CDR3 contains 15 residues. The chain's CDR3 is CASSEEAGQGYGYTF. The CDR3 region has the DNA TGTGCCAGCAGTGAGGAGGCGGGGCAGGGCTATGGCTACACCTTC.

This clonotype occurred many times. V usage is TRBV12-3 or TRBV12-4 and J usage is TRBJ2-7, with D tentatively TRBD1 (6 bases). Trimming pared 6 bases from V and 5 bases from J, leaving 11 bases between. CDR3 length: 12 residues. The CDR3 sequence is CASSSTGNEQYF. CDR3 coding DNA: TGTGCCAGCAGCTCCACAGGGAACGAGCAGTACTTC.

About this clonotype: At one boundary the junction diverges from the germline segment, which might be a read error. CDR3 DNA sequence: TGCAGCGTCGCCGGGACAAGCTCCTGCGAGCAGTACTTC. Residues: CSVAGTSSCEQYF. The chain links TRBV29-1 to TRBJ2-7; D is perhaps TRBD1 (6 bases). Germline values: CDR1 SQVTM, CDR2 ANQGSEA. The CDR3 has 13 residues.

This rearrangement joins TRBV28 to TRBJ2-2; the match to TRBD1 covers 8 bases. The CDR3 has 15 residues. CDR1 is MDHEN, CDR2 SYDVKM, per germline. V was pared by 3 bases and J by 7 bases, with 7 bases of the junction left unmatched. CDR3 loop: CASSLGRGRIGELFF. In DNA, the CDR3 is TGTGCCAGCAGTTTGGGCAGGGGGCGTATCGGGGAGCTGTTTTTT.

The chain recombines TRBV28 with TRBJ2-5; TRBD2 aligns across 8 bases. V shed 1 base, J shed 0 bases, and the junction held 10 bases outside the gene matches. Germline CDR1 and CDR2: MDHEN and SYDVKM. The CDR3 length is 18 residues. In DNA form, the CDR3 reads TGTGCCAGCAGTTTATCCGGACTAGCTCTGTCCAACCAAGAGACCCAGTACTTC. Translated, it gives CASSLSGLALSNQETQYF.

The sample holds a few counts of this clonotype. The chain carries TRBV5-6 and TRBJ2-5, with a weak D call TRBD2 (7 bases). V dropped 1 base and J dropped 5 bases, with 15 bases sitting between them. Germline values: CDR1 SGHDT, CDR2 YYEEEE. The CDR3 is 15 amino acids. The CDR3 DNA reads TGTGCCAGCAGCTTGTTCCGGGGGGCCGCGGAGACCCAGTACTTC. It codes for CASSLFRGAAETQYF.

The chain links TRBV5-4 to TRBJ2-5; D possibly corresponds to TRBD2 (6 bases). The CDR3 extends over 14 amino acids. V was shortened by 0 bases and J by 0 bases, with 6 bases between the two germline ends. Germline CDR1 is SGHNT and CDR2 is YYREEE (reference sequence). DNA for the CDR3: TGTGCCAGCAGCTTGGGACTAGACCAAGAGACCCAGTACTTC. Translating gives CASSLGLDQETQYF.

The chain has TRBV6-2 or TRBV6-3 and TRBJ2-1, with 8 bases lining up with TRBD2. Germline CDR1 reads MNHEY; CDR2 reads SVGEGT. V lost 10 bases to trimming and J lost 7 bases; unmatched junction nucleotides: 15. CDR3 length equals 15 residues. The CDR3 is CATDSTGGGRNEQFF. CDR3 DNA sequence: TGTGCCACTGACAGTACGGGAGGGGGGAGAAATGAGCAGTTCTTC.

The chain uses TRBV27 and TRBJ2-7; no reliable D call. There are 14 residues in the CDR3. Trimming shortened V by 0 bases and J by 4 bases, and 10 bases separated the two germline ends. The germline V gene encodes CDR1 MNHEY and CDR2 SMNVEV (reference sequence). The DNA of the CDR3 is TGTGCCAGCAGTTTATCAGGGTTCGGGTACGAGCAGTACTTC. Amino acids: CASSLSGFGYEQYF.

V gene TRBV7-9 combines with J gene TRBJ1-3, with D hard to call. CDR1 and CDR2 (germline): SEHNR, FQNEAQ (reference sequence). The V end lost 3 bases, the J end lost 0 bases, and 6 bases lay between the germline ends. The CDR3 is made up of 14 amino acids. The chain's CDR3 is CASSFGDSGNTIYF. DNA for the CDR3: TGTGCCAGCAGCTTTGGGGACTCTGGAAACACCATATATTTT.

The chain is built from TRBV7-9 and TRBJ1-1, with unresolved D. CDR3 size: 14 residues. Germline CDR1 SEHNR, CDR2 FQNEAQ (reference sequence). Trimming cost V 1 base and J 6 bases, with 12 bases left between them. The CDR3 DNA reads TGTGCCAGCAGCTTAGTGTCCCCGGGCGCTGAAGCTTTCTTT. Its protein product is CASSLVSPGAEAFF.

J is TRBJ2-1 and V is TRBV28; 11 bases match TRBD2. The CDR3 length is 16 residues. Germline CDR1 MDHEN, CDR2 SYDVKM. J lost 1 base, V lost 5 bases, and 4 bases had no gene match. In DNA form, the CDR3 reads TGTGCCAGCAGTCTTAGACTAGCGGGATCCTACAATGAGCAGTTCTTC. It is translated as CASSLRLAGSYNEQFF.

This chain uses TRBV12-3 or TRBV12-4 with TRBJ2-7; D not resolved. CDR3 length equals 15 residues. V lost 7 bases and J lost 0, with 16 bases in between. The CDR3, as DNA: TGTGCCAGCACCCCGACCCAGGATAGCTCCTACGAGCAGTACTTC. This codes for CASTPTQDSSYEQYF.

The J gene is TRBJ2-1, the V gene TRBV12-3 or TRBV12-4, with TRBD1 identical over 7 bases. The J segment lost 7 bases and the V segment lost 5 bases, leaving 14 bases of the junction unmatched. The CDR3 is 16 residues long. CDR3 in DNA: TGTGCCAGCAGTCCCCCGGGACAGCTCTTACAAAATGAGCAGTTCTTC. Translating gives CASSPPGQLLQNEQFF.

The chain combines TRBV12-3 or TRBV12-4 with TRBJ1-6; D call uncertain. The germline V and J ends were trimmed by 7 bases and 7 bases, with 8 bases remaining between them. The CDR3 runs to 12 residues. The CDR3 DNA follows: TGTGCCAGCAACGTGGGGAATTCACCCCTCCACTTT. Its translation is CASNVGNSPLHF.

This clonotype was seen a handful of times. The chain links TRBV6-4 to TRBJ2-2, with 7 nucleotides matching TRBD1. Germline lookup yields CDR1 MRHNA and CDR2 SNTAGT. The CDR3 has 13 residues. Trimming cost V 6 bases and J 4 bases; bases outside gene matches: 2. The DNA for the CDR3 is TGTGCCAGCAGCGGGGACAGCACCGGGGAGCTGTTTTTT. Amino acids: CASSGDSTGELFF.

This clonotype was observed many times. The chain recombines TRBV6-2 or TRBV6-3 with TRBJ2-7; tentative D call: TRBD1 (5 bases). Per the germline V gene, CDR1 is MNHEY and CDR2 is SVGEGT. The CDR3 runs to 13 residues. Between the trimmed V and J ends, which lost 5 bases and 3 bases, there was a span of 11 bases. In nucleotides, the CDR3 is TGTGCCAGCAGTGTGGACACGCTCTACGAGCAGTACTTC. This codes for CASSVDTLYEQYF.

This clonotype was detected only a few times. The CDR3 bases are TGCGCCAGCAGCCAAGAGGGCACGTCCTACGAGCAGTACTTC. Amino acids: CASSQEGTSYEQYF. The chain is built from TRBV4-1 and TRBJ2-7; no definite D call. This CDR3 region has 14 residues. Trimming stripped 0 bases from V and 1 base from J, with 7 bases between. Germline values: CDR1 MGHRA, CDR2 YSYEKL.

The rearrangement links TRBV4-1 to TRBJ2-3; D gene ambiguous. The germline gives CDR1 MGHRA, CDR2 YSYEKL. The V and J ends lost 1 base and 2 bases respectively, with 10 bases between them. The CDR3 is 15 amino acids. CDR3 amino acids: CASSQGPQVTDTQYF. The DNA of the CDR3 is TGCGCCAGCAGCCAAGGTCCGCAGGTCACAGATACGCAGTATTTT.

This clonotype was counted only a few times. CDR3 nucleotide sequence: TGTGCCAGCAGCGACAGGGGCCCCTATGGCTACACCTTC. It specifies CASSDRGPYGYTF. The rearrangement links TRBV27 to TRBJ1-2, with 8 nucleotides matching TRBD1. The CDR3 runs 13 residues. V lost 6 bases and J lost 4; bases outside the gene matches: 4. Germline V gene lookup returns CDR1 MNHEY and CDR2 SMNVEV (reference sequence).

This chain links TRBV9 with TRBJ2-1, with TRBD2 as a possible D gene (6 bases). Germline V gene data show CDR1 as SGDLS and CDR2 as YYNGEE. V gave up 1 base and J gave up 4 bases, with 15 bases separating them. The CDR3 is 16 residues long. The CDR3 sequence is CASSVSAGRAYNEQFF. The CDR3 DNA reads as TGTGCCAGCAGCGTATCAGCCGGGAGAGCGTACAATGAGCAGTTCTTC.

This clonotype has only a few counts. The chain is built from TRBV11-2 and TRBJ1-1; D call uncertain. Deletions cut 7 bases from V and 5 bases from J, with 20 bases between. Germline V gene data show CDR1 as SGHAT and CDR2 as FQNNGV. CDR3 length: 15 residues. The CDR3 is CASTYFRMSGTEAFF. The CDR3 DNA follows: TGTGCCAGCACCTATTTCCGGATGTCAGGAACTGAAGCTTTCTTT.